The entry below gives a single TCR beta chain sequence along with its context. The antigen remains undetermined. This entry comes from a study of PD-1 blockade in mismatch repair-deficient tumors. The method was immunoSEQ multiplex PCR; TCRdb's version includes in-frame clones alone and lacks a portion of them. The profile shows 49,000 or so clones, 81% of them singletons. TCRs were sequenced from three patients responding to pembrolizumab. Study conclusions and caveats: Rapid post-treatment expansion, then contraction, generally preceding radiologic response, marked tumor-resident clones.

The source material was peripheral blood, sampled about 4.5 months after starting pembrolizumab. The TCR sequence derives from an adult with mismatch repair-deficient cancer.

The CDR3, as DNA: TGTGCCAGCAGCAAAGGAGGGACGAACTATGGCTACACCTTC. Its translation is CASSKGGTNYGYTF. The rearrangement joins TRBV21-1 to TRBJ1-2. TRBV21-1 is classified as a pseudogene. This CDR3 has 14 amino acids.